This T cell receptor beta chain was documented in a study of T cells in localized non-small cell lung cancer. The germline CDR1 and CDR2 sequences are SGDLS and YYNGEE. This CDR3 is built from 15 residues. V was clipped by 4 bases and J by 8 bases; unmatched bases: 6. Assay: immunoSEQ multiplex PCR; the TCRdb copy retains only in-frame clones and omits some. The table lists 25,000 or so clones, 87% of them singletons. The starting material was peripheral blood, obtained before any cancer treatment. The clonotype comes from a male donor at least 60 years old with stage I lung adenocarcinoma. The chain employs TRBV9 and TRBJ1-4, with TRBD1 identical over 12 bases. CDR3 nucleotide sequence: TGTGCCAGCAGCTATTGGGACAGGGGGCGGGAAAAACTGTTTTTT. It translates to CASSYWDRGREKLFF.